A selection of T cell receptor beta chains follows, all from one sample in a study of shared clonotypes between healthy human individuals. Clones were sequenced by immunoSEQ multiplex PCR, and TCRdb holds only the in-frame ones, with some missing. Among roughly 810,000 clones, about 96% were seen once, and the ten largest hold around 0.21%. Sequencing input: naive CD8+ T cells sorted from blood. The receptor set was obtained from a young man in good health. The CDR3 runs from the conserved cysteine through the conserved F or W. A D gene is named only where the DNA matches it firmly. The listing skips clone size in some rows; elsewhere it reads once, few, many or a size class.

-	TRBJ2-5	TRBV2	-	TGTGCCAGCAGTGTTTCGGGGGCGCTTGGCCAAGAGACCCAGTACTTC	CASSVSGALGQETQYF
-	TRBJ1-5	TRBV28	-	TGTGCCAGCAGTTTATATGGCCAGGGGAGTGAGTCCAATCAGCCCCAGCATTTT	CASSLYGQGSESNQPQHF
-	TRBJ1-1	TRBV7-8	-	TGTGCCAGCAGCTTAATGGCAGGCCAGAACACTGAAGCTTTCTTT	CASSLMAGQNTEAFF
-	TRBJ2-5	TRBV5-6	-	TGTGCCAGCAGAGAGGGAAACCAAGAGACCCAGTACTTC	CASREGNQETQYF
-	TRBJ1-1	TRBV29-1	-	TGCAGCGTAGAGGACAAGAACACTGAAGCTTTCTTT	CSVEDKNTEAFF
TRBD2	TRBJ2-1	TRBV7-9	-	TGTGCCAGCAGCTCGCGCTTGGCGGGAGTTAGGAATGAGCAGTTCTTC	CASSSRLAGVRNEQFF
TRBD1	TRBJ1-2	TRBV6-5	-	TGTGCCAGCAGTTATAAGGCAGGGGGCTATGGCTACACCTTC	CASSYKAGGYGYTF
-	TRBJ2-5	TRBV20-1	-	TGCAGTGCCGAAAAAGAGACCCAGTACTTC	CSAEKETQYF
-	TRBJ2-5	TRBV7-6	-	TGTGCCAGCAGCCAAACAGGGCCTCCTTACCAAGAGACCCAGTACTTC	CASSQTGPPYQETQYF
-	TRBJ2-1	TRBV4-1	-	TGCGCCAGCAGCCAAGGGGGAGCGGGTAGCTCCTACAATGAGCAGTTCTTC	CASSQGGAGSSYNEQFF
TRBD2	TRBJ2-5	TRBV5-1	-	TGCGCCAGCAGCCCCCAACTAGCGGGGGACCAAGAGACCCAGTACTTC	CASSPQLAGDQETQYF
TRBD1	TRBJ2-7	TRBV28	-	TGTGCCAGCAGTTACGGGACAGAGTTTTACGAGCAGTACTTC	CASSYGTEFYEQYF
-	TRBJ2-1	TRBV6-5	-	TGTGCCAGCAGTTACTCAGCTAGCGTCCATGAGCAGTTCTTC	CASSYSASVHEQFF
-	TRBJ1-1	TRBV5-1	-	TGCGCCAGCAGCTTTTACGGAACCACTGAAGCTTTCTTT	CASSFYGTTEAFF
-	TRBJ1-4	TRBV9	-	TGTGCCAGCAGCGTAGCTCTGGCAACTAATGAAAAACTGTTTTTT	CASSVALATNEKLFF
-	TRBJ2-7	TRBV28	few	TGTGCCAGCAGCCTCACACAGGCCCTAAACTCCTACGAGCAGTACTTC	CASSLTQALNSYEQYF
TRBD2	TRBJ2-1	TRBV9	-	TGTGCCAGCAGCGTTGGCAGCGGGAGCCTCGATGAGCAGTTCTTC	CASSVGSGSLDEQFF
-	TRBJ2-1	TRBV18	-	TGTGCCAGCTCACCACCTAGCTACAATGAGCAGTTCTTC	CASSPPSYNEQFF
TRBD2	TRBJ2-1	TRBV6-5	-	TGTGCCAGCAGTCCGACTAGCGGGGTCTACAATGAGCAGTTCTTC	CASSPTSGVYNEQFF
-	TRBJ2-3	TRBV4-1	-	TGCGCCAGCAGCCACGGAGTCTCAGGGGATACGCAGTATTTT	CASSHGVSGDTQYF
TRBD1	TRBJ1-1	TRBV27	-	TGTGCCAGCAGTTCCGGACAGGGTATTGAAGCTTTCTTT	CASSSGQGIEAFF
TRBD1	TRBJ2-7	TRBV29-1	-	TGCAGCGCCCATCTCGGGACAGGGGCCTACGAGCAGTACTTC	CSAHLGTGAYEQYF
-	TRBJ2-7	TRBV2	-	TGTGCCAGCGTTCTGGACAGCTACGAGCAGTACTTC	CASVLDSYEQYF
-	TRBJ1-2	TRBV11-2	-	TGTGCCAGCAGCTTAGATAGTGGAGGTGGCTACACCTTC	CASSLDSGGGYTF
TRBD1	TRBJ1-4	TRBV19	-	TGTGCCAGCAGGGGGTACCGGCTAGGCGAAAAACTGTTTTTT	CASRGYRLGEKLFF
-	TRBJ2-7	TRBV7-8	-	TGTGCCAGCAGTTCGGTTTCCTTAAAGGGCGAGCAGTACTTC	CASSSVSLKGEQYF
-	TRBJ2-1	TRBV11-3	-	TGTGCCAGCAGCTTCGACCTAGAGAATGAGCAGTTCTTC	CASSFDLENEQFF